This TCR beta chain was profiled in a study of liver allograft versus peripheral blood T cells. Study overall: Recipients' peripheral blood served as the comparator for T cell receptor repertoires in transplanted livers.

TCRdb re-called the reads with MiXCR, one entry per CDR3 protein. The table lists around 2,500 distinct CDR3 sequences, 15% of them singletons. This clonotype counts as medium-sized. The receptor was derived from a human patient who had a liver transplant. Some of these T cells may belong to the graft donor.

The CDR3 sequence is CASSPGRYTEAFF. In DNA, the CDR3 is TGTGCCAGCAGCCCCGGACGGTACACTGAAGCTTTCTTT. The rearrangement uses TRBV14 and TRBJ1-1; D unclear. The CDR3 runs to 13 residues. CDR1 SGHDN and CDR2 FVKESK come from the germline V gene. Trimming took off 4 bases at V and 3 bases at J, with 9 bases between the two ends.